The 29 T cell receptor beta chains below all came from one sample that was sequenced in a study of T-cell memory formation after mild COVID-19. TCRdb used MiXCR to reprocess the 5' RACE reads, holding one entry per CDR3 protein. The data contain under 250,000 distinct CDR3 sequences, 15% of them singletons. Sequenced input: PBMCs or a T cell subset sorted from them (not recorded which). Every receptor here comes from an adult woman who had mild COVID-19 (a few samples of this study predate the infection). Cell type and time point are not known.

The chain employs TRBV5-1 and TRBJ2-5; 14 bases map to TRBD2. V lost 0 bases to trimming and J lost 2 bases; unmatched junction nucleotides: 3. This CDR3 comprises 17 residues. CDR1 and CDR2 from the germline V gene are SGHRS and YFSETQ. The CDR3 nucleotides read TGCGCCAGCAGCTTGGCGGGGACTAGCGGGGGACAAGAGACCCAGTACTTC. As protein: CASSLAGTSGGQETQYF.

The V gene is TRBV5-5, the J gene TRBJ2-3; the D is unclear. Germline V gene sequence: CDR1 SGHKS, CDR2 YYEKEE (reference sequence). The CDR3 has 13 residues. The V end was cut by 4 bases, the J end by 14 bases, with 20 bases between. As DNA, the CDR3 is TGTGCCAGCAGCCCCCTTCTTGTCGGGCAGCGGTATTTT. This translates into CASSPLLVGQRYF.

This clonotype was counted ten times or more. The chain joins TRBV10-2 to TRBJ2-3; D could derive from TRBD1 or TRBD2 (5 bases each). Germline lookup yields CDR1 WSHSY and CDR2 SAAADI. The V end lost 4 bases, the J end lost 10 bases, and 12 bases lay between the germline ends. The CDR3 consists of 12 residues. The CDR3 region has the DNA TGCGCCAGCAGTGTTGGGGACGGAGCGCAGTATTTT. It translates to CASSVGDGAQYF.

This chain joins TRBV7-3 and TRBJ1-2; no clear D. The CDR3 runs 13 residues. Germline loops: CDR1 SGHTA, CDR2 FQGTGA. Trimming pared 3 bases from V and 4 bases from J, leaving 9 bases between. The CDR3 coding sequence is TGTGCCAGCAGCTTCGCGGGTGGCTATGGCTACACCTTC. Protein sequence: CASSFAGGYGYTF.

V usage is TRBV3-1 and J usage is TRBJ1-3; D not resolved. Germline CDR1 is LGHDT and CDR2 is YNNKEL (reference sequence). V was cut by 3 bases and J by 0 bases, with 12 bases left in between. This CDR3 region has 16 residues. CDR3 in DNA: TGTGCCAGCAGCCAGAGACTCCTAGCCTCTGGAAACACCATATATTTT. Amino acid sequence: CASSQRLLASGNTIYF.

The CDR3 region has the DNA TGTGCCACCAGCAGAGAGGCCACCTTCCCCCTGAACACTGAAGCTTTCTTT. Translated: CATSREATFPLNTEAFF. The chain uses TRBV15 and TRBJ1-1; D unresolved. Germline V CDR1 and CDR2: LNHNV, YYDKDF (reference sequence). CDR3 length equals 17 residues. The V gene lost 0 bases and the J gene lost 0 bases, with 14 bases spanning the gap.

V is TRBV12-3 or TRBV12-4 and J is TRBJ1-2; weak D call: TRBD1 (6 bases). The CDR3 spans 16 residues. Trimming pared 2 bases from V and 4 bases from J, leaving 17 bases between. The CDR3 DNA reads TGTGCCAGCAGTTTAAGGGGGTCTAGAGACCCCTATGGCTACACCTTC. This gives the protein CASSLRGSRDPYGYTF.

J is TRBJ2-7 and V is TRBV12-3 or TRBV12-4, with a possible D match to TRBD2 (6 bases). V was cut by 3 bases and J by 3 bases, with 12 bases left in between. The CDR3 extends over 14 amino acids. CDR3 region: CASSFGGMIYEQYF. The CDR3 nucleotides read TGTGCCAGCAGTTTTGGGGGGATGATCTACGAGCAGTACTTC.

This clonotype was found a few times. The chain combines TRBV20-1 with TRBJ2-7, with D unclear. Germline CDR1 and CDR2: DFQATT and SNEGSKA (reference sequence). This CDR3 spans 14 amino acids. V shed 0 bases and J shed 7 bases, with 16 bases lying between them. In nucleotides, the CDR3 is TGCAGTGCTAGAGATCGGGCAGTGCCCTGGGAGCAGTACTTC. Translation: CSARDRAVPWEQYF.

This clonotype appeared a few times. The rearrangement links TRBV9 to TRBJ1-2; D might be TRBD1 (5 bases). Germline-derived CDR1 and CDR2 are SGDLS and YYNGEE. The CDR3 spans 14 residues. Trimming took 0 bases from V and 3 from J, leaving 9 bases between them. This CDR3 is CASSVGRGDYGYTF. The CDR3 DNA reads as TGTGCCAGCAGCGTAGGTCGAGGGGACTATGGCTACACCTTC.

The chain recombines TRBV3-1 with TRBJ2-7, with D unresolved. Germline CDR1 and CDR2: LGHDT and YNNKEL (reference sequence). Trimming cost V 1 base and J 5 bases, with 12 bases left between them. The CDR3 is 14 amino acids. Here the CDR3 DNA reads TGTGCCAGCAGCCAAGTTAAGTACGGCGACGAGCAGTACTTC. Translated, it gives CASSQVKYGDEQYF.

The gene calls are TRBV7-9 and TRBJ2-1; 8 nucleotides match TRBD2. V lost 2 bases and J lost 1; bases outside the gene matches: 4. CDR1 is SEHNR, CDR2 FQNEAQ, per germline (reference sequence). The CDR3 is 16 amino acids. The CDR3 DNA is TGTGCCAGCAGCTTACAACTAGCGGTATCCTACAATGAGCAGTTCTTC. Its translation is CASSLQLAVSYNEQFF.

The chain uses TRBV5-4 and TRBJ1-1; TRBD1 aligns across 8 bases. Germline CDR1 SGHNT, CDR2 YYREEE (reference sequence). This CDR3 spans 13 amino acids. V lost 4 bases to trimming and J lost 9 bases; unmatched junction nucleotides: 8. CDR3 nucleotides: TGTGCCAGCAGCGAACAGGGGGGCATTCAAGCTTTCTTT. It codes for CASSEQGGIQAFF.

This clonotype was seen a few times. The chain couples TRBV20-1 to TRBJ2-1; D possibly corresponds to TRBD2 (6 bases). V shed 5 bases and J shed 2 bases, with 13 bases lying between them. CDR1 is DFQATT and CDR2 is SNEGSKA in the germline V gene (reference sequence). This CDR3 comprises 14 residues. CDR3 DNA: TGCAGTGCTGGGGACTCAAACCCCTACAATGAGCAGTTCTTC. Protein sequence: CSAGDSNPYNEQFF.

This clonotype was seen a handful of times. The rearrangement links TRBV7-8 to TRBJ1-6; no firm D call. The CDR3 runs to 14 residues. V lost 1 base and J 7 bases, leaving 8 bases between the germline ends. CDR1 is SGHVS, CDR2 FQNEAQ, per germline. CDR3 sequence: CASSLGHLNSPLHF. CDR3 in DNA: TGTGCCAGCAGCTTAGGGCACCTAAATTCACCCCTCCACTTT.

The V and J genes are TRBV5-1 and TRBJ1-6; the D gene is possibly TRBD1 (6 bases). The CDR3 has 13 amino acids. Trimming took 5 bases from V and 7 from J, leaving 10 bases between them. In germline, CDR1 is SGHRS, CDR2 YFSETQ. DNA for the CDR3: TGCGCCAGCAGAGGTACAGGGAATTCACCCCTCCACTTT. It translates to CASRGTGNSPLHF.

This clonotype has just a few counts. The chain joins TRBV7-3 to TRBJ1-6; possible D gene TRBD1, 6 bases. This CDR3 has 13 amino acids. Trimming removed 4 bases from V and 9 bases from J, with 10 bases in between. Germline lookup yields CDR1 SGHTA and CDR2 FQGTGA. The CDR3 sequence: CASSSQQGSPLHF. CDR3 DNA: TGTGCCAGCAGCTCCCAACAGGGTTCACCCCTCCACTTT.

This clonotype was seen many times. The chain is built from TRBV20-1 and TRBJ2-3; tentative D call: TRBD1 (5 bases). The CDR3 spans 11 residues. The V and J ends lost 8 bases and 0 bases respectively, with 6 bases between them. Per germline, CDR1 DFQATT and CDR2 SNEGSKA (reference sequence). The DNA for the CDR3 is TGCAGTCCAGGGAGCACAGATACGCAGTATTTT. Translated, it gives CSPGSTDTQYF.

This chain connects TRBV24-1 to TRBJ2-5; D might be TRBD2 (6 bases). The ends were cut back, 5 bases at V and 5 bases at J, with 11 bases in the middle. The CDR3 consists of 13 residues. The V gene's germline CDR1 is KGHDR and CDR2 SFDVKD. As DNA, the CDR3 is TGTGCCACCAGTGTGACCGCGGGGGAGACCCAGTACTTC. This encodes CATSVTAGETQYF.

This clonotype was seen a handful of times. The V gene is TRBV7-2, the J gene TRBJ1-5; D remains ambiguous. Germline V gene data show CDR1 as SGHTA and CDR2 as FQGNSA. The CDR3 extends over 15 amino acids. V lost 3 bases, J lost 7 bases, and 16 bases lay in between. The CDR3 sequence is CASSFSSTKAQPQHF. The CDR3 DNA sequence: TGTGCCAGCAGCTTTTCTTCGACCAAGGCGCAGCCCCAGCATTTT.

The V call is TRBV7-2, the J call TRBJ2-3, with TRBD1 identical over 7 bases. Germline trimming cut 5 bases from V and 1 base from J; bases unmatched to any gene: 6. CDR1 and CDR2 (germline): SGHTA, FQGNSA. The CDR3 length is 15 residues. The DNA for the CDR3 is TGTGCCAGCAGCCCACAGGGGTGGGGCACAGATACGCAGTATTTT. Translating it yields CASSPQGWGTDTQYF.

This clonotype showed up just a few times. The chain couples TRBV25-1 to TRBJ2-1, with TRBD1 matching 7 bases. Germline CDR1 MGHDK, CDR2 SYGVNS. The length of the CDR3 is 19 residues. The trim removed 2 bases at V and 0 bases at J, leaving 13 bases unmatched. The CDR3 DNA reads as TGTGCCAGCAGTGAAAGGGGGAATACGACAGGGACCTCCTACAATGAGCAGTTCTTC. As protein: CASSERGNTTGTSYNEQFF.

The chain links TRBV5-1 to TRBJ2-7, with D tentatively TRBD1 (5 bases). Looked up from germline, CDR1 is SGHRS and CDR2 is YFSETQ. V dropped 5 bases and J dropped 1 base, with 7 bases sitting between them. CDR3 size: 12 residues. The CDR3: CASRQESYEQYF. CDR3 nucleotide sequence: TGCGCCAGCAGACAGGAATCCTACGAGCAGTACTTC.

The V gene is TRBV5-4, the J gene TRBJ2-7; 9 bases agree with TRBD1. CDR3 size: 15 residues. Germline lookup yields CDR1 SGHNT and CDR2 YYREEE (reference sequence). After removal of 1 base from V and 1 base from J, the junction contained 3 bases not matched to a gene. The CDR3 bases are TGTGCCAGCAGCTTGTCCGGGACAGGGTCCTACGAGCAGTACTTC. It yields the protein CASSLSGTGSYEQYF.

This clonotype was recorded at least ten times. The gene calls are TRBV2 and TRBJ2-3; 9 bases map to TRBD2. Germline CDR1 is SNHLY and CDR2 is FYNNEI. V dropped 1 base and J dropped 0; count of bases not matched to a gene: 8. The CDR3 totals 18 residues. The CDR3: CASSEESSGALSTDTQYF. The CDR3 nucleotides are TGTGCCAGCAGTGAAGAGTCTAGCGGGGCTCTCAGCACAGATACGCAGTATTTT.

The V call is TRBV11-3, the J call TRBJ2-3; the match to TRBD1 covers 8 bases. Germline-derived CDR1 and CDR2 are SGHNT and YENEEA. The CDR3 is 15 amino acids. The V segment lost 5 bases and the J segment 5 bases; nucleotides outside the gene matches: 9. CDR3 sequence: CASSLGQGRGDTQYF. The CDR3 DNA follows: TGTGCCAGCAGCCTCGGACAGGGAAGAGGAGATACGCAGTATTTT.

This clonotype was observed a single time. The rearrangement joins TRBV20-1 to TRBJ2-7; possibly TRBD1 for D (5 bases). In germline, CDR1 is DFQATT, CDR2 SNEGSKA (reference sequence). This CDR3 spans 13 amino acids. V was pared by 5 bases and J by 3 bases, with 14 bases between. The CDR3 region has the DNA TGCAGTGCTGCCCCGACAGTGCGCTACGAGCAGTACTTC. This gives the protein CSAAPTVRYEQYF.

The chain links TRBV24-1 to TRBJ2-5; D may match TRBD1 or TRBD2 (5 bases each). CDR3 length: 13 amino acids. CDR1 is KGHDR, CDR2 SFDVKD, per germline. The germline V and J ends were trimmed by 7 bases and 4 bases, with 12 bases remaining between them. CDR3 sequence (DNA): TGTGCCACCAGCAGGGACGCTTCAGAGACCCAGTACTTC. Translating gives CATSRDASETQYF.

The chain links TRBV6-2 or TRBV6-3 to TRBJ2-1; 11 bases line up with TRBD2. The CDR3 totals 13 residues. Germline V gene data show CDR1 as MNHEY and CDR2 as SVGEGT. Trimming removed 8 bases from V and 10 bases from J; junction bases left unmatched: 7. DNA for the CDR3: TGTGCCAGCCGGCTAGCGGGAGGTTCAGAGCAGTTCTTC. Residues: CASRLAGGSEQFF.